Below, 28 T cell receptor beta chains from the same sample are listed, as sequenced in a study of T-cell memory formation after mild COVID-19. TCRdb reprocessed the 5' RACE reads via MiXCR and lists one record per CDR3 protein. The sample records 150,000 to 200,000 distinct CDR3 sequences, roughly a third being singletons. Sequencing was done on a sample of PBMCs or a T cell subset sorted from them (not recorded which). The receptors were gathered from an adult woman who had mild COVID-19 (a few samples of this study predate the infection). Cell type and time point are not known.

The chain is built from TRBV18 and TRBJ1-5; D is unresolved. The V gene's germline CDR1 is KGHSH and CDR2 LQKENI. The CDR3 consists of 14 residues. Trimming shortened V by 2 bases and J by 7 bases, and 12 bases separated the two germline ends. DNA for the CDR3: TGTGCCAGCTCACCATCTCCGGGTGGGCAGCCCCAGCATTTT. Its protein product is CASSPSPGGQPQHF.

This clonotype has just a few counts. V usage is TRBV7-2 and J usage is TRBJ1-5; the D gene is possibly TRBD1 (5 bases). The CDR3 covers 15 residues. The V gene lost 3 bases and the J gene lost 6 bases, with 15 bases spanning the gap. The germline V gene encodes CDR1 SGHTA and CDR2 FQGNSA. CDR3 amino acids: CASSFDTGRGQPQHF. The CDR3 nucleotides are TGTGCCAGCAGCTTCGACACGGGGCGCGGTCAGCCCCAGCATTTT.

This clonotype has only a few counts. The V and J genes are TRBV7-2 and TRBJ2-2, with D perhaps TRBD1 (5 bases). Trimming stripped 0 bases from V and 6 bases from J, with 5 bases between. Germline CDR1 is SGHTA and CDR2 is FQGNSA. The CDR3 runs 13 residues. The CDR3 DNA sequence: TGTGCCAGCAGCTTAGCAGGGGCCGGGGAGCTGTTTTTT. Its protein product is CASSLAGAGELFF.

For this clonotype: A junction boundary mismatches the germline segment, possibly from a read error. CDR3 sequence reads: CASRDQETQYF. CDR3 coding DNA: TGCGCCAGCAGGGACCAGGAGACCCAGTACTTC. The chain combines TRBV5-1 with TRBJ2-5; unclear D gene. The CDR3 totals 11 residues. The V gene's germline CDR1 is SGHRS and CDR2 YFSETQ.

This chain uses TRBV6-1 with TRBJ2-7, with D possibly TRBD2 on 6 matching bases. The CDR3 consists of 15 residues. V was clipped by 4 bases and J by 7 bases, with 20 bases between them. Germline V gene data show CDR1 as MNHNS and CDR2 as SASEGT. DNA of the CDR3: TGTGCCAGCAGTGCCGTCGGACGGGGACGGGGGGAGCAGTACTTC. It codes for CASSAVGRGRGEQYF.

With respect to this clonotype: Given a much more abundant clone one base away, this may be a read error. The chain couples TRBV7-2 to TRBJ1-1; D not resolved. The CDR3 contains 13 residues. Germline V gene sequence: CDR1 SGHTA, CDR2 FQGNSA. V lost 0 bases and J 1 base, leaving 3 bases between the germline ends. DNA of the CDR3: TGTGCCAGCAGCTTAGCGTGGAACACTGAAGCTTTCTTT. It yields the protein CASSLAWNTEAFF.

This chain connects TRBV12-3 or TRBV12-4 to TRBJ2-2, with 14 positions matching TRBD2. V lost 7 bases, J lost 2 bases, and 12 bases stayed unmatched. CDR3 size: 19 residues. The CDR3 sequence: CASNPGTSGRSVNTGELFF. CDR3 DNA sequence: TGTGCCAGCAACCCCGGGACTAGCGGGAGATCGGTTAACACCGGGGAGCTGTTTTTT.

V gene TRBV20-1 combines with J gene TRBJ2-1; 8 nucleotides agree with TRBD2. Germline V gives CDR1 DFQATT, CDR2 SNEGSKA (reference sequence). J lost 0 bases, V lost 3 bases, and 4 bases had no gene match. There are 15 residues in the CDR3. CDR3 amino acids: CSASRSGSSYNEQFF. CDR3 in DNA: TGCAGTGCTAGCAGGAGCGGGAGCTCCTACAATGAGCAGTTCTTC.

The V and J genes are TRBV20-1 and TRBJ2-3; 10 bases match TRBD2. The junction had 5 bases not matched to a gene; V was cut back by 3 bases and J by 2 bases. The CDR3 totals 15 residues. Germline loops: CDR1 DFQATT, CDR2 SNEGSKA (reference sequence). CDR3 in amino acids: CSARRAGGHTDTQYF. CDR3 sequence (DNA): TGCAGTGCTAGGAGAGCGGGGGGGCACACAGATACGCAGTATTTT.

V usage is TRBV25-1 and J usage is TRBJ2-5; TRBD2 agrees at 10 bases. V lost 5 bases, J lost 1 base, and 10 bases stayed unmatched. Germline V gene data show CDR1 as MGHDK and CDR2 as SYGVNS. The CDR3 is made up of 17 amino acids. CDR3 in DNA: TGTGCCAGCAGTTTGAGAGCGGGGGGGGACTTCCAAGAGACCCAGTACTTC. Protein sequence: CASSLRAGGDFQETQYF.

The CDR3 region has the DNA TGCAGTGCTCTCAGAGGTGCGCGGAGCAATGAGCAGTTCTTC. Protein: CSALRGARSNEQFF. This chain connects TRBV20-1 to TRBJ2-1, with D unclear. V dropped 5 bases and J dropped 6 bases, with 17 bases sitting between them. CDR3 length equals 14 residues. Germline-derived CDR1 and CDR2 are DFQATT and SNEGSKA (reference sequence).

This sequence joins TRBV12-3 or TRBV12-4 and TRBJ1-3; tentative D call: TRBD1 (6 bases). Between the trimmed V and J ends, which lost 3 bases and 2 bases, there was a span of 14 bases. This CDR3 comprises 16 residues. The CDR3: CASSFRSGAAGNTIYF. The CDR3 DNA is TGTGCCAGCAGTTTCAGGTCGGGGGCAGCTGGAAACACCATATATTTT.

V is TRBV7-9 and J is TRBJ1-1; weak D call: TRBD1 (6 bases). This CDR3 spans 14 amino acids. V lost 5 bases and J lost 4, with 14 bases in between. Germline assignment: CDR1 SEHNR and CDR2 FQNEAQ (reference sequence). The CDR3 sequence: CASSPGGAGTEAFF. CDR3 DNA: TGTGCCAGCAGCCCGGGGGGCGCGGGCACTGAAGCTTTCTTT. The complete variable domain, with remaining parts taken from reference TRBV7-9 and TRBJ1-1, reads DTGVSQNPRHKITKRGQNVTFRCDPISEHNRLYWYRQTLGQGPEFLTYFQNEAQLEKSRLLSDRFSAERPKGSFSTLEIQRTEQGDSAMYLCASSPGGAGTEAFFGQGTRLTVV.

The chain combines TRBV27 with TRBJ2-1; weak D call: TRBD1 (5 bases). This CDR3 is 15 amino acids long. Germline CDR1 is MNHEY and CDR2 is SMNVEV (reference sequence). The V and J ends lost 2 bases and 3 bases respectively, with 11 bases between them. The CDR3 region has the DNA TGTGCCAGCAGTTTAGTTGCAGGGTTCTACAATGAGCAGTTCTTC. This codes for CASSLVAGFYNEQFF.

This chain links TRBV7-2 with TRBJ2-1; no definite D call. The CDR3 is 11 residues long. V was shortened by 4 bases and J by 9 bases, with 7 bases between the two germline ends. Germline CDR1 and CDR2: SGHTA and FQGNSA. CDR3 sequence reads: CASSSAFEQFF. The CDR3, as DNA: TGTGCCAGCAGCTCAGCCTTTGAGCAGTTCTTC.

The rearrangement uses TRBV5-1 and TRBJ2-2; D uncertain. Germline CDR1 reads SGHRS; CDR2 reads YFSETQ. This CDR3 is 14 amino acids long. The V end lost 5 bases, the J end lost 0 bases, and 8 bases lay between the germline ends. CDR3 DNA: TGCGCCAGCAGGGCCGATTCGAACACCGGGGAGCTGTTTTTT. This encodes CASRADSNTGELFF.

The chain carries TRBV19 and TRBJ2-3; no clear D. Germline V CDR1 and CDR2: LNHDA, SQIVND (reference sequence). The CDR3 consists of 14 residues. Trimming removed 3 bases from V and 2 bases from J, with 9 bases in between. Here the CDR3 DNA reads TGTGCCAGTAGTATTTCGGGCTCCACAGATACGCAGTATTTT. As protein: CASSISGSTDTQYF.

The chain has TRBV9 and TRBJ1-1; D possibly corresponds to TRBD1 (6 bases). Trimming stripped 3 bases from V and 5 bases from J, with 17 bases between. The CDR3 totals 15 residues. CDR1 is SGDLS, CDR2 YYNGEE, per germline. As DNA, the CDR3 is TGTGCCAGCAGCGGTCCCAGGGGAGCAGGTACTGAAGCTTTCTTT. This translates into CASSGPRGAGTEAFF. Variable domain in full (rest from reference TRBV9 and TRBJ1-1): DSGVTQTPKHLITATGQRVTLRCSPRSGDLSVYWYQQSLDQGLQFLIQYYNGEERAKGNILERFSAQQFPDLHSELNLSSLELGDSALYFCASSGPRGAGTEAFFGQGTRLTVV.

This clonotype has ten or more counts. The CDR3 region has the DNA TGTGCCAGCAGCTTAGGACGTAGCTCCTACAATGAGCAGTTCTTC. Its protein product is CASSLGRSSYNEQFF. The chain uses TRBV11-2 and TRBJ2-1; D gene ambiguous. Trimming removed 1 base from V and 0 bases from J, with 7 bases in between. This CDR3 is built from 15 residues. Germline loops: CDR1 SGHAT, CDR2 FQNNGV.

The chain combines TRBV15 with TRBJ2-1; possibly TRBD2 for D (6 bases). The CDR3 totals 12 residues. Trimming removed 3 bases from V and 13 bases from J, with 13 bases in between. Germline CDR1 and CDR2: LNHNV and YYDKDF (reference sequence). In DNA, the CDR3 is TGTGCCACCAGCAGTCGACTAGGAACTCAGTTCTTC. Protein: CATSSRLGTQFF.

This clonotype was seen a handful of times. This chain connects TRBV3-1 to TRBJ1-1; D gene unclear. Trimming left V 5 bases short and J 4 bases short, with 8 bases between. Germline V gene sequence: CDR1 LGHDT, CDR2 YNNKEL (reference sequence). CDR3 size: 12 residues. The CDR3 protein is CASSGVPTEAFF. CDR3 nucleotides: TGTGCCAGCAGCGGGGTCCCCACTGAAGCTTTCTTT.

A single count supports this clonotype. DNA of the CDR3: TGTGCCAGCTCACCGCGCGCCAGCACAGATACGCAGTATTTT. This codes for CASSPRASTDTQYF. The chain has TRBV18 and TRBJ2-3; no clear D. Per the germline V gene, CDR1 is KGHSH and CDR2 is LQKENI. Deletions cut 3 bases from V and 0 bases from J, with 7 bases between. The CDR3 runs to 14 residues.

V usage is TRBV29-1 and J usage is TRBJ2-1; D unclear. The CDR3 has 11 residues. Germline V gene sequence: CDR1 SQVTM, CDR2 ANQGSEA. V was pared by 1 base and J by 8 bases, with 6 bases between. The CDR3 DNA sequence: TGCAGCGTTGAAGGGTGGCATGAGCAGTTCTTC. It is translated as CSVEGWHEQFF.

The rearrangement joins TRBV7-6 to TRBJ2-3, with D unclear. The germline gives CDR1 SGHVS, CDR2 FNYEAQ. V was trimmed by 5 bases and J by 4 bases, leaving 7 bases between them. The CDR3 length is 12 residues. The CDR3 DNA reads TGTGCCAGCAGCAGAACAGCAGATACGCAGTATTTT. Its translation: CASSRTADTQYF. Variable domain in full (rest from reference TRBV7-6 and TRBJ2-3): GAGVSQSPRYKVTKRGQDVALRCDPISGHVSLYWYRQALGQGPEFLTYFNYEAQQDKSGLPNDRFSAERPEGSISTLTIQRTEQRDSAMYRCASSRTADTQYFGPGTRLTVL.

The sample holds a few counts of this clonotype. The chain joins TRBV7-6 to TRBJ2-2, with D possibly being TRBD2 (5 bases). The V end lost 5 bases, the J end lost 5 bases, and 15 bases lay between the germline ends. CDR1 and CDR2 from the germline V gene are SGHVS and FNYEAQ. CDR3 length equals 15 residues. CDR3 nucleotides: TGTGCCAGCAGCCCCAACGGGGAGTTGACCGGGGAGCTGTTTTTT. Its protein is CASSPNGELTGELFF.

DNA of the CDR3: TGTGCCAGCAGTAAGAAAGAGACCCAGTACTTC. Translation: CASSKKETQYF. The chain has TRBV6-2 or TRBV6-3 and TRBJ2-5, with unresolved D. Per the germline V gene, CDR1 is MNHEY and CDR2 is SVGEGT. The CDR3 covers 11 residues. V was trimmed by 5 bases and J by 3 bases, leaving 4 bases between them.

The chain couples TRBV7-2 to TRBJ2-3; maybe TRBD1 (5 bases). Germline V gene data show CDR1 as SGHTA and CDR2 as FQGNSA. The CDR3 is made up of 14 amino acids. The V gene lost 5 bases and the J gene lost 9 bases, with 18 bases spanning the gap. The CDR3, as DNA: TGTGCCAGCAGCCCCGAACCGACTTCAGGGACGCAGTATTTT. This encodes CASSPEPTSGTQYF. The full variable domain, in which reference TRBV7-2 and TRBJ2-3 provide the parts outside the CDR3, is GAGVSQSPSNKVTEKGKDVELRCDPISGHTALYWYRQSLGQGLEFLIYFQGNSAPDKSGLPSDRFSAERTGGSVSTLTIQRTQQEDSAVYLCASSPEPTSGTQYFGPGTRLTVL.

This chain uses TRBV19 with TRBJ2-2; D might be TRBD2 (6 bases). Germline values: CDR1 LNHDA, CDR2 SQIVND (reference sequence). Trimming cost V 6 bases and J 4 bases, with 15 bases left between them. This CDR3 spans 15 amino acids. CDR3: CASREWGERTGELFF. In DNA, the CDR3 is TGTGCCAGTAGGGAGTGGGGGGAGCGCACCGGGGAGCTGTTTTTT.